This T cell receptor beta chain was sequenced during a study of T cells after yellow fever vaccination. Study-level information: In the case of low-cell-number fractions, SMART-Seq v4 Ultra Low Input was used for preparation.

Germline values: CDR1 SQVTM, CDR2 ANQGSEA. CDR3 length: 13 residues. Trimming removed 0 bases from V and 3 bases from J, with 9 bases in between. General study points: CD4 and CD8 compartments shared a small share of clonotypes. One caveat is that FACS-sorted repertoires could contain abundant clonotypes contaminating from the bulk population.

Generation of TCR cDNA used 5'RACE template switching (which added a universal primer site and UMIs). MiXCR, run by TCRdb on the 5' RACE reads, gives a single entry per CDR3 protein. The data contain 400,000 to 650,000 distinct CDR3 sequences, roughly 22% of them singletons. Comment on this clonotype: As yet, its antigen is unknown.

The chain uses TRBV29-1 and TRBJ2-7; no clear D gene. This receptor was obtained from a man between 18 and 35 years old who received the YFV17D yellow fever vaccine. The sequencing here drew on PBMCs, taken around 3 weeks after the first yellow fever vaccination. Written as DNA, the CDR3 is TGCAGCGTTGAAGAAGGTCGGAACTACGAGCAGTACTTC. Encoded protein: CSVEEGRNYEQYF.